This T cell receptor beta chain was sequenced for a study of blood T cell repertoires in COVID-19. Germline V CDR1 and CDR2: LGHDT, YNNKEL (reference sequence). Deletions cut 1 base from V and 4 bases from J, with 10 bases between. The CDR3 is made up of 14 amino acids. TCRdb's table, derived via immunoSEQ multiplex PCR, lists solely in-frame clones and lacks some. This table holds roughly 110,000 clones, approximately 78% found once. The chain carries TRBV3-1 (or the pseudogene TRBV3-2) and TRBJ1-1; perhaps TRBD1 as D (5 bases). The source is a man aged 70-80 years with acute or convalescent COVID-19. Sequenced: peripheral blood. Here the CDR3 DNA reads TGTGCCAGCAGCCAAGGGGGCTTGTTCACTGAAGCTTTCTTT. Translation gives CASSQGGLFTEAFF.